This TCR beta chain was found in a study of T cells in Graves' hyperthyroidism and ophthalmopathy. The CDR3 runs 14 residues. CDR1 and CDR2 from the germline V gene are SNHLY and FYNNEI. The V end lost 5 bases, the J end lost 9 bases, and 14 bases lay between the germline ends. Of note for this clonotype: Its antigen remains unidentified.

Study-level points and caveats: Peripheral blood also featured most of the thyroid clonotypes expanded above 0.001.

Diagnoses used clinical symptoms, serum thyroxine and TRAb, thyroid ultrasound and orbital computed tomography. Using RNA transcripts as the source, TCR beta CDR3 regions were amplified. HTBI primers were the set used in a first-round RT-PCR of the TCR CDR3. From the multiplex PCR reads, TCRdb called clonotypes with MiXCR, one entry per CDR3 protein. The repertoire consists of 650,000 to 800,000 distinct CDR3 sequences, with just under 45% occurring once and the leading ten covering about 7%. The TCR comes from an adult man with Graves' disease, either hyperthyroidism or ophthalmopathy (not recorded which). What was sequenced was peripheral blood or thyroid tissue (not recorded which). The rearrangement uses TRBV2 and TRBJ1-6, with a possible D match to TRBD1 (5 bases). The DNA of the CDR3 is TGTGCCAGCAGTTTTTGGGGCTCATCTTCACCCCTCCACTTT. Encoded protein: CASSFWGSSSPLHF.